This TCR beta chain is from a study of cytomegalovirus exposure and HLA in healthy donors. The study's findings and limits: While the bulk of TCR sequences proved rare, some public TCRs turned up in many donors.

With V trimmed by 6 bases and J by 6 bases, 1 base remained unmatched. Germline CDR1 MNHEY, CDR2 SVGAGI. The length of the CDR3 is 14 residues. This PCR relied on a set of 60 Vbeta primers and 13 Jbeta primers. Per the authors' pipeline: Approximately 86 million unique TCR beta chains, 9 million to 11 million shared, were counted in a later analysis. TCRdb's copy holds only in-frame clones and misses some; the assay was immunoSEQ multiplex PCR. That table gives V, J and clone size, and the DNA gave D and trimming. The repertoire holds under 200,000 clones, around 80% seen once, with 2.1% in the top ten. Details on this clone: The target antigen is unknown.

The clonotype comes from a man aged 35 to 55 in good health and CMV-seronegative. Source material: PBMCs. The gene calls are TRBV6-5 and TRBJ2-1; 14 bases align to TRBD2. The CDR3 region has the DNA TGTGCCAGCAGGGGACTAGCGGGGGTCAATGAGCAGTTCTTC. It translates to CASRGLAGVNEQFF.